A single sample is the source of the 6 T cell receptor beta chains below, sequenced in a study of shared clonotypes between healthy human individuals. TCRdb keeps only in-frame clones here, not all; method: immunoSEQ multiplex PCR. The sample holds about 990,000 clones, approximately 78% seen once. Sequencing used memory CD4+ T cells from PBMCs. Subset denoted: CD45RA-negative fraction. Receptors originate from a man aged 18-30 years in good health. Some clones in this sample may be carry-over from other donors' samples.

This clone occurred a few times. The V gene is TRBV28, the J gene TRBJ2-3; D remains unclear. Germline assignment: CDR1 MDHEN and CDR2 SYDVKM. The CDR3 is 12 residues long. Between the trimmed V and J ends, which lost 7 bases and 4 bases, there was a span of 9 bases. This CDR3 reads CASNEGSDTQYF. The CDR3 nucleotides are TGTGCCAGCAATGAAGGGTCAGATACGCAGTATTTT.

The CDR3 nucleotides are TGTGCCACCTTTTCTGGGGCCAACGTCCTGACTTTC. Translating gives CATFSGANVLTF. The genes are TRBV28 and TRBJ2-6, with no clear D. Germline assignment: CDR1 MDHEN and CDR2 SYDVKM. V lost 10 bases and J 1 base, leaving 5 bases between the germline ends. The CDR3 is made up of 12 amino acids. Looking up the rest from reference TRBV28 and TRBJ2-6 gives the full variable domain: DVKVTQSSRYLVKRTGEKVFLECVQDMDHENMFWYRQDPGLGLRLIYFSYDVKMKEKGDIPEGYSVSREKKERFSLILESASTNQTSMYLCATFSGANVLTFGAGSRLTVL.

This clone was found many times. This sequence joins TRBV9 and TRBJ2-7; 9 bases align to TRBD1. The J segment lost 4 bases and the V segment lost 0 bases, leaving 8 bases of the junction unmatched. The CDR3 sequence is 16 residues long. Per germline, CDR1 SGDLS and CDR2 YYNGEE. CDR3 DNA: TGTGCCAGCAGCGTAGCGGCACAGGGGGCGCCTTACGAGCAGTACTTC. Residues: CASSVAAQGAPYEQYF.

The J gene is TRBJ1-3, the V gene TRBV18, with a weak D call TRBD1 (6 bases). CDR3 size: 16 residues. V lost 1 base to trimming and J lost 0 bases, with 10 bases between them. CDR1 KGHSH and CDR2 LQKENI come from the germline V gene. The DNA of the CDR3 is TGTGCCAGCTCACCACAGAGACAGGTCTCTGGAAACACCATATATTTT. Its translation is CASSPQRQVSGNTIYF.

The chain combines TRBV6-5 with TRBJ2-3, with 10 bases identical to TRBD1. The CDR3 covers 15 residues. The junction had 4 bases not matched to a gene; V was cut back by 4 bases and J by 3 bases. Germline V gene sequence: CDR1 MNHEY, CDR2 SVGAGI. The CDR3, as DNA: TGTGCCAGCAGTTCCCCGGGACAGGGGACAGATACGCAGTATTTT. This sequence encodes CASSSPGQGTDTQYF.

The chain combines TRBV14 with TRBJ2-1; perhaps D is TRBD1 or TRBD2 (5 bases each). The CDR3 runs 13 residues. V lost 5 bases to trimming and J lost 9 bases, with 14 bases between them. Germline V CDR1 and CDR2: SGHDN, FVKESK. CDR3 sequence (DNA): TGTGCCAGCAGCACAGGACTGTCAGCTGAGCAGTTCTTC. It is translated as CASSTGLSAEQFF.